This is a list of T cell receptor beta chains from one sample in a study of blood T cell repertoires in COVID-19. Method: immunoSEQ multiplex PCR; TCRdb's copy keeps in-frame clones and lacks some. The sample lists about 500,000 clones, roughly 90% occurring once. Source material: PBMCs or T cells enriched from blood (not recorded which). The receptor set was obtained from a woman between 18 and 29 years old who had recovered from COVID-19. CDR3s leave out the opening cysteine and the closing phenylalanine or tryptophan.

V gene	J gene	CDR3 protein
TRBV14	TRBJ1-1	ASSQSQVTEAF
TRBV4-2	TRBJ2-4	ASSQASSGTSAKNIQY
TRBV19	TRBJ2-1	ASSPSRSYNEQF
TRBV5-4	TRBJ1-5	ASSFDHVTGANQPQH
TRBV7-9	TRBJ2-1	ASSPGGALFHEQF
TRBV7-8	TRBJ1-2	ASSLPRQGNYGYT
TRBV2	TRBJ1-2	ASLYAAGLRNYGYT
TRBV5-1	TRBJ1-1	ASSSSSRGPSEAF
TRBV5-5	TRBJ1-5	ASSSTGEIGQPQH
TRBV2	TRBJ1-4	ASSEAQTGREKLF
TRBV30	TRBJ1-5	AWSPDRGNQPQH
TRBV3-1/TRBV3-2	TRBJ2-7	ASSPSGTEGREQY
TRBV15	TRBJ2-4	ATSKGGFLAKNIQY
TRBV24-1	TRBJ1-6	ATSDLFPSLGSYNSPLH
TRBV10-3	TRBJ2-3	AISDPGLPSLRLTDTQY
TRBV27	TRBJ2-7	ASSETYEQY
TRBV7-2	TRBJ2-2	ASSSSAGFGELF
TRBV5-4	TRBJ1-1	ASTPQGSGTEAF
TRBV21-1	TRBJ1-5	ATQGSEKSNQPQH
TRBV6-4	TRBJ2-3	ASSDSHGTGEY
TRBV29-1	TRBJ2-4	SVEGSGQVDLF
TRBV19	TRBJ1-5	ASTTTPGGMGQPQH
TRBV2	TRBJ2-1	ASSEDPLGLHNEQF
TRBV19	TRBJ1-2	ASSTGANYGYT
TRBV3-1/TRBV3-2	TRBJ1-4	ASSPRGREKLF
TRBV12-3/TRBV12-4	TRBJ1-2	ASSYGQNYGYT
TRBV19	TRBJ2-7	ASSESGTEAYEQY
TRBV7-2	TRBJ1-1	ASSLVPGSVTEAF
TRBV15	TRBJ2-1	ATSREASGDNEQF
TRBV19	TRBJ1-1	ASSILGGERDTEAF
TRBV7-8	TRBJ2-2	ASSLAIAGAPNTGELF
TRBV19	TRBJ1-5	ASKSQGWDQPQH
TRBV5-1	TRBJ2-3	ASSLGPVAGGSTDTQY
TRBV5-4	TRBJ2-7	ASSSSAVSYEQY
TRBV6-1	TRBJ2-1	ASSEQAGGNNEQF
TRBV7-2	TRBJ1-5	ASSLLGVNNQPQH
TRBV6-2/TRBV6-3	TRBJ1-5	ASSYQPNEDQPQH
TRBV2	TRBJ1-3	ASTPGTSGNTIY
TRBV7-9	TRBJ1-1	ATGGDTEAF
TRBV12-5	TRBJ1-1	ASGLDAGRNTEAF
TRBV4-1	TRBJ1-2	ASSYKLQGDYGYT
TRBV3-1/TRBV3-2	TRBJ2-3	ASSPATSGVFTDTQY
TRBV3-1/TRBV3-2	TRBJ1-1	ASSPPGTGGRTEAF
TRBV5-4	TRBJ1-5	ASIIAGGQPQH
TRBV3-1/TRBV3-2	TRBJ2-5	ASSSIAGTQETQY
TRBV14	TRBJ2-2	ASSPSGGYPGELF
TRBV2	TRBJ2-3	ASSVQGPSTDTQY
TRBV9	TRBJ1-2	ASSVSTGATNYGYT
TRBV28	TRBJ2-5	ASRPARPRDNQETQY
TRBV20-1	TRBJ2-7	SASVVRYSYEQY
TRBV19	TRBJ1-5	ASSIGQGSGNQPQH
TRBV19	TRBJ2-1	ASSIPGQGNNEQF
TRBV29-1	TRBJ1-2	SVEVPPT
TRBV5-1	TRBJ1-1	ASSPIRGFTEAF
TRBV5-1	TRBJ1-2	ASSRGTGGNYGYT
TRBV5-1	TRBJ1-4	ASSFGMGQINEKLF
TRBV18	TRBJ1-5	ASREGAQMSQGNQPQH
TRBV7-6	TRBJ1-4	ASSLVSVTNEKLF